This TCR beta chain was obtained from a study of cytomegalovirus exposure and HLA in healthy donors (dated 2017 in TCRdb). Looking at the study overall: In an earlier analysis of fewer than 750 of the donors, about 260 Gb of sequence data and some 100 million unique TCR beta sequences from about 190 million T cells were reported. Roughly 300 gigabases of sequencing data and some 85 million unique TCR sequences were included in an early release covering 550 to 650 HLA-typed donors. The genetic ancestry cluster associated with self-reported Caucasian donors included over 80% of the approximately 430 genotyped donors. The study aimed to test whether signatures of past pathogen exposure could be identified by cataloging public T cell receptors. The study used immunosequencing to profile the T cell repertoires of under 700 subjects and linked those repertoires to cytomegalovirus serostatus. Along with the 666-subject first cohort, a separate validation cohort of over a hundred different subjects was used. To predict cytomegalovirus infection status, the study brought together high-throughput TCR immunosequencing, statistical association of individual TCRs with disease status, and machine learning. To study patterns of TCR occurrence, a later analysis re-analyzed previously published TCR beta repertoires from 700 or so donors and added high-resolution HLA genotyping. Rather than drawing on any new phenotypic data, the later analysis identified candidate immune exposures from TCR beta sequences and the way those sequences occurred across donors. An earlier analysis of approximately 500 of the donors applied high-throughput TCR beta sequencing to assess whether each TCR beta V gene segment acted as functional or pseudogenic. Donor age, sex, ethnicity and CMV serostatus were collected together with the repertoire data. A later genetic analysis took genome-wide SNP genotypes for 398 of the 666 donors and used that subset as a discovery cohort. All discovery cohort repertoires had been generated on a single sequencing platform. Class I and class II HLA loci were covered by the typing at four-digit resolution. The number of donors typed differed by locus, with 629-630 for A, B, C, DRB1 and DQB1, more than 500 for DQA1, 600 to 610 for DPA1, and around 430 for DPB1. About five DR-DQ haplotypes were handled as single units for association and clustering because linkage in the cohort was strong. Among under 450 genotyped donors of the cohort, an average of about 240,000 unique TCR beta nucleotide sequences were sequenced per donor, around 18% of them non-productive.

A word on this clone: The antigen this receptor binds is unknown. No qualities accompany the bases; no much larger clone lies one base away.

The cohort was made up of approximately 700 healthy bone marrow donors. At the time of sampling, all cohort members were nominally healthy, though unrecorded immune exposures were likely present. The donor was CMV seropositive and was included in the group of approximately 300 seropositive cohort members. A peripheral blood sample was provided by each donor, and peripheral blood mononuclear cells were used for TCR beta sequencing. Genomic DNA extraction from the blood cell samples was performed with the Qiagen DNeasy Blood Extraction Kit. Results the study describes overall, beyond this receptor: Correlated functional status among segregating V segments might reflect linkage disequilibrium, but an unknown experimental factor could not be ruled out. Most TCR sequences were seen in very few donors, while some public TCRs were found in many individuals. The authors suggested that the approach could potentially be generalized to other disease states and immunological phenotypes. Immune exposure information for the cohort was limited to CMV serostatus. A further reported finding was that TCR beta sequences accurately predicted the HLA-A and HLA-B alleles for most subjects in the first cohort. Because HLA typing was unavailable for some donors at each locus, only the typed subset was used in association tests. In this cohort, only TCR beta chains were sequenced, and detectable features were limited by the absence of alpha or paired-chain data. Roughly uniform sequencing depth across donors was assumed in presence/absence analyses, although this assumption may not hold. The 87-base-pair reads could not distinguish some IMGT-functional V segments, including TRBV6-2 and TRBV6-3, so those segments were excluded. In a later analysis, several top co-occurrence clusters were reported to appear linked to parvovirus B19, influenza, CMV and Epstein-Barr virus. Most CMV-associated TCR beta chains appeared to be HLA-restricted in a later analysis, and the HLA associations seemed to be driven largely by CMV exposure. A cluster of highly shared sequence variants was judged likely to be a technical artifact of the sequencing pipeline. A few of the identified cytomegalovirus-associated TCR beta chains were confirmed in vitro to be specific for cytomegalovirus antigens. At a false discovery rate of 0.05, a later analysis linked around 17,000 TCR beta sequences to specific HLA alleles. When HLA alleles, especially DR and DQ, strongly co-occurred, attributing TCR associations to individual alleles was difficult. In an earlier analysis of fewer than 750 of the donors, most TCR beta V segments were observed in productive rearrangements about 87% or about 30% of the time, broadly matching IMGT annotations. Compared with the roughly 700-donor mean, donors in an Asian-associated ancestry cluster had fewer N-insertions in productive TCRs, according to a later genetic analysis. In a later analysis, HLA-associated TCR beta chains were found to be more clonally expanded and to have lower generation probabilities than equally common non-associated chains. In a later genetic analysis, a missense DCLRE1C variant was associated with V-gene and J-gene trimming of TCR beta chains, and the association was replicated in an independent cohort. The earlier analysis of some 540 of the donors excluded around 17 rarely observed V segments, including chromosome 9 orphons, because counts were too low. In both the original and validation cohorts, the classifier was reported to diagnose cytomegalovirus status with high specificity and sensitivity. According to a later analysis, TCR association rates differed among HLA loci, with DRB1 alleles showing the most associated TCRs and HLA-C alleles showing the fewest. In the study, approximately 160 TCR beta chains were listed as associated with cytomegalovirus.

Libraries were prepared through the immunoSEQ multiplex PCR assay. The multiplex PCR relied on a mix of 60 forward primers for TCR Vbeta segments and 13 reverse primers for TCR Jbeta segments. The CDR3 region of rearranged TCR beta genes was amplified from genomic DNA with a multiplex PCR assay. Amplified TCR beta libraries were sequenced as 87-base-pair reads on the Illumina HiSeq System. The authors' analysis ran thus. A later analysis counted about 80 million unique TCR beta chains across the 550 to 750 repertoires, and 9 million to 14 million of these chains were shared by at least two donors. Raw reads were error-corrected and collapsed into unique sequences by a nearest-neighbor algorithm in which closely related sequences were merged to remove PCR and sequencing errors. To assign V, D and J gene segments, CDR3 sequences were aligned to IMGT reference sequences. For a sequence to be retained, at least a six-nucleotide match to both a V gene segment and a J gene segment was required. Rearrangements were called productive when the CDR3 lacked stop codons and stayed in frame with V and J; all others were non-productive. Following IMGT convention, CDR3 was defined as the stretch from the second conserved V-encoded cysteine up to the conserved J-encoded phenylalanine. In an earlier analysis of approximately 590 of the donors, sequences lacking an unambiguous match to a single V gene segment were excluded. An earlier analysis of 587 of the donors called V segments functional above 56.7% productive rearrangements and segregating when the between-donor standard deviation exceeded 5%. A statistical classification framework was developed to diagnose cytomegalovirus status using the catalog of TCR beta chain sequences. In a later analysis, V and J genes were assigned by comparing TCR nucleotide sequences against IMGT/GENE-DB human TR gene sequences. A later analysis assigned CDR3 sequences and most-parsimonious VDJ recombination scenarios with the TCRdist pipeline. In a later analysis, each TCR beta chain was defined by its CDR3 amino acid sequence together with its V-gene family, and reads without a unique V-gene family were excluded. To address suspected cross-contamination and a sequencing artifact, a later analysis removed some 620 highly shared, low-generation-probability nucleotide sequences. In a later analysis, a clonal expansion index for each public chain was calculated from normalized within-repertoire ranks of inferred template counts. A later analysis computed generation probabilities with a VDJ recombination model fitted to out-of-frame rearrangements, and checked the results against IGoR. Hypergeometric tests were used in a later analysis to score TCR-TCR, TCR-HLA and TCR-CMV co-occurrence, with a repertoire-size bias correction applied to the TCR pairs. In a later analysis, false discovery rates were estimated by permuting HLA or CMV assignments 20 times. In a later analysis, co-occurring TCRs were grouped using DBSCAN, and TCRdist sequence similarity was added for clustering within HLA-allele-positive subsets. Repertoires with fewer than 30,000 or more than 120,000 public chains were left out of co-occurrence clustering, as were a handful of repertoires with anomalous nucleotide sharing. TCRdb took over this immuneACCESS table, retaining in-frame rearrangements with V and J assigned. Such tables are incomplete; in checked studies, under half of the missing clones stem from an unresolved V gene, and the remainder is unexplained. The V and J calls and clone size are taken from that table; D and trimming were inferred from the DNA. Within this sample are 130,000 or so clones, with 80% to 85% of them counted one time only. The ten most abundant clones make up around 7.8% of the sample.

V and J are trimmed by 5 bases and 3 bases, and the gene matches miss 9 bases of the junction. The CDR3 holds 15 amino acids from the cysteine to the phenylalanine. CDR3 DNA is the only sequence kept; it has 45 bases, read in frame from the first base. Based on the germline V gene, the CDR1 and CDR2 sequences are MDHEN and SYDVKM. Here the chain combines TRBV28 and TRBJ2-7, and 8 junctional nucleotides match TRBD1. The TCR was taken from a woman aged 50 to 60 in good health and CMV-seropositive. The sequenced sample was PBMCs. The CDR3 here reads CASSHGDRWIYEQYF. The DNA sequence reads TGTGCCAGCAGTCACGGGGACAGGTGGATCTACGAGCAGTACTTC.